The entry that follows covers one T cell receptor (beta chain) sequence. The antigen is unknown. These data come from a study of cytomegalovirus exposure and HLA in healthy donors. Study conclusions and caveats: In most subjects, TCR beta sequences reportedly gave accurate predictions of HLA-A and HLA-B alleles.

The study ran its PCR with 60 Vbeta and 13 Jbeta primers. Here immunoSEQ multiplex PCR was the method, and the copy in TCRdb shows in-frame clones only, minus some. The sample includes approximately 180,000 clones, roughly 79% of them seen just once. The V end was cut by 4 bases, the J end by 0 bases, with 4 bases between. From germline, CDR1 is MRHNA and CDR2 SNTAGT. The CDR3 sequence is 13 residues long. The clonotype originates from a man aged 35 to 55 in good health and CMV-seropositive. The chain uses TRBV6-4 and TRBJ1-5; D is undetermined. The sample consisted of PBMCs. CDR3 in DNA: TGTGCCAGCAGTGGACATAGCAATCAGCCCCAGCATTTT. Encoded protein: CASSGHSNQPQHF.